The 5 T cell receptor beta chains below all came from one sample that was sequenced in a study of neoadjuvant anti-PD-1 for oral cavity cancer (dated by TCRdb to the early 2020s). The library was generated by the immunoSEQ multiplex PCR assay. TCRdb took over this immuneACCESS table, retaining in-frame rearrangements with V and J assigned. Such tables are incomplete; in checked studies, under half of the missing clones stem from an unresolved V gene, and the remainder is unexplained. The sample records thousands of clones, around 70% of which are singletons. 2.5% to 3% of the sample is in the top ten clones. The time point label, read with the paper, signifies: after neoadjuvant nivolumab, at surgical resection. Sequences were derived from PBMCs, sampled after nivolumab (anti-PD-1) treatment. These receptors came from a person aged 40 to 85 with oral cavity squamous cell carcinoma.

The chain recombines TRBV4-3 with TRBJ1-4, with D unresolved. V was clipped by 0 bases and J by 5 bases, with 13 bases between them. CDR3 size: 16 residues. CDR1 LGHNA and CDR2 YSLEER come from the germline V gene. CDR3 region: CASSQDLLIMNEKLFF. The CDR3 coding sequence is TGCGCCAGCAGCCAAGATCTCTTAATAATGAATGAAAAACTGTTTTTT.

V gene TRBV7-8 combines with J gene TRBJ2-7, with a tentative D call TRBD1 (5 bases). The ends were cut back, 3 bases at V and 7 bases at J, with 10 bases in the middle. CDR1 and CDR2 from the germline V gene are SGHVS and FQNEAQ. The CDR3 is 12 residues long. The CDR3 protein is CASSLLRTEQYF. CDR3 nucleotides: TGTGCCAGCAGCTTGCTCAGGACAGAGCAGTACTTC.

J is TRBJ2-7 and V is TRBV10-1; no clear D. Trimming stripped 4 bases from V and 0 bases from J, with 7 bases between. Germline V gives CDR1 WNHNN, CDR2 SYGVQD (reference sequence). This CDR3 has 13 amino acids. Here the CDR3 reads CASSASSSYEQYF. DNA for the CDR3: TGCGCCAGCAGTGCGTCAAGCTCCTACGAGCAGTACTTC.

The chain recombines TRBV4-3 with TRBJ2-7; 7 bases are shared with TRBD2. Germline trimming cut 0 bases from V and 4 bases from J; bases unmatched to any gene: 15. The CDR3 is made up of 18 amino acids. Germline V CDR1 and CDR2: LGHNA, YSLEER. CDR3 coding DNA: TGCGCCAGCAGCCAAGAAGTTCTCTTAAGCGGGGTTCTGTACGAGCAGTACTTC. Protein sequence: CASSQEVLLSGVLYEQYF.

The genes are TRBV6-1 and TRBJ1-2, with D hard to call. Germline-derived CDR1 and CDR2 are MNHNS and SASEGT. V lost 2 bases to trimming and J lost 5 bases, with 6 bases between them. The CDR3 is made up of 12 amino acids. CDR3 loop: CASSETLYGYTF. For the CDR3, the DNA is TGTGCCAGCAGTGAAACACTTTATGGCTACACCTTC.